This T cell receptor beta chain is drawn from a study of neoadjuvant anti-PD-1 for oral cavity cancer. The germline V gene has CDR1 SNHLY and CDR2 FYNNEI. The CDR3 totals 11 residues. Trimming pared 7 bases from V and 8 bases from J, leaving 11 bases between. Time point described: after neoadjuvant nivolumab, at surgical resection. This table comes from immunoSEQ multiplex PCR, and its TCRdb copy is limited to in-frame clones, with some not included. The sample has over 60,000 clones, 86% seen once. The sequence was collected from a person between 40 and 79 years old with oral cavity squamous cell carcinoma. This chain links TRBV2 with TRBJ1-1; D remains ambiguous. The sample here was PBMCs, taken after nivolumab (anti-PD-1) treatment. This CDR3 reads CASMAGREAFF. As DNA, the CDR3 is TGTGCCAGCATGGCCGGCAGAGAAGCTTTCTTT. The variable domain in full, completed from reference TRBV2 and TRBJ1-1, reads EPEVTQTPSHQVTQMGQEVILRCVPISNHLYFYWYRQILGQKVEFLVSFYNNEISEKSEIFDDQFSVERPDGSNFTLKIRSTKLEDSAMYFCASMAGREAFFGQGTRLTVV.